Listed below are T cell receptor beta chains from one sample, sequenced in a study of OX40 agonist ivuxolimab in advanced cancers. Sequencing used immunoSEQ multiplex PCR; TCRdb keeps in-frame clones, though not all of them. The sample contains tens of thousands of clones, 80% to 90% of which appear only once. The sequencing here drew on CD4+ or CD8+ T cells sorted from blood, taken in a trial of the OX40 agonist ivuxolimab. Receptor source: an adult with an advanced solid tumor such as melanoma, head and neck, liver or kidney cancer. CDR3s include the opening cysteine and the closing phenylalanine or tryptophan. Fields, in order: V gene, D gene, J gene, clone size, CDR3 DNA, CDR3 protein. The D gene is left open where the match is weak. Only some rows state a clone size, as once, few, many or a class for expanded clones.

TRBV9	NA	TRBJ1-1	NA	TGTGCCAGCAGCGTAGGAGATGGGACTGAAGCTTTCTTT	CASSVGDGTEAFF
TRBV5-1	NA	TRBJ1-4	NA	TGCGCCAGCCAAGACAGGCCCCAGAGCGAAAAACTGTTTTTT	CASQDRPQSEKLFF
TRBV7-9	NA	TRBJ2-7	few	TGTGCCAGCAGTTGGAGCGGGCCGCAGGAGCAGTACTTC	CASSWSGPQEQYF
TRBV4-1	TRBD1	TRBJ2-7	NA	TGCGCCAGCAGCCAAGGGGGACAGGGCTCCTACGAGCAGTACTTC	CASSQGGQGSYEQYF
TRBV5-1	NA	TRBJ2-7	NA	TGCGCCAGCAGCTTGTCGCAGCCGGTCTACGAGCAGTACTTC	CASSLSQPVYEQYF
TRBV28	TRBD2	TRBJ2-3	NA	TGTGCCAGCAGCCGGACTAGCGGTACCACAGATACGCAGTATTTT	CASSRTSGTTDTQYF
TRBV7-9	TRBD1	TRBJ2-7	NA	TGTGCCAGCAGCTTAAGGGACAGGGGCTACGAGCAGTACTTC	CASSLRDRGYEQYF
TRBV4-3	NA	TRBJ1-2	NA	TGCGCCAGCAGCCAAGAGGGGGAAGTAAGCTATGGCTACACCTTC	CASSQEGEVSYGYTF
TRBV2	NA	TRBJ2-7	NA	TGTGCCAGCAGTCCCGGGACCCCCGGAATGGGGTACGAGCAGTACTTC	CASSPGTPGMGYEQYF
TRBV27	NA	TRBJ1-5	NA	TGTGCCAGCAGCTCCCTGTATGACGAGATTAGCGCCTATCAGCCCCAGCATTTT	CASSSLYDEISAYQPQHF
TRBV14	NA	TRBJ2-1	NA	TGTGCCAGCAGCCAAGATTGGGGCCGACTCGCCTACAATGAGCAGTTCTTC	CASSQDWGRLAYNEQFF
TRBV6-1	NA	TRBJ1-1	few	TGTGCCAGCAGTGAAGCGAACACTGAAGCTTTCTTT	CASSEANTEAFF
TRBV7-8	NA	TRBJ1-5	NA	TGTGCCAGCAGCTTACGACAAGACAATCAGCCCCAGCATTTT	CASSLRQDNQPQHF
TRBV7-9	TRBD1	TRBJ1-5	NA	TGTGCCAGCAGCTTTTCAGGGGGGAATCAGCCCCAGCATTTT	CASSFSGGNQPQHF
TRBV4-1	NA	TRBJ2-5	NA	TGCGCCAGCAGCCAAGATGAAGAGACCCAGTACTTC	CASSQDEETQYF
TRBV4-3	NA	TRBJ2-7	NA	TGCGCCAGCAGCCAAGATCACGACCCGTACGAGCAGTACTTC	CASSQDHDPYEQYF
TRBV4-3	NA	TRBJ2-7	once	TGCGCCAGCAGCCAAGTTGCTTCTTCATGGTACGAGCAGTACTTC	CASSQVASSWYEQYF
TRBV5-1	NA	TRBJ2-1	NA	TGCGCCAGCAGCTTGGGTGGGGGGAACTACAATGAGCAGTTCTTC	CASSLGGGNYNEQFF
TRBV5-1	TRBD1	TRBJ2-5	NA	TGCGCCAGCAGCTACCCGACAGGGCTGGAGACCCAGTACTTC	CASSYPTGLETQYF
TRBV5-4	NA	TRBJ2-7	medium-sized	TGTGCCAGCAGCTTGACTGGTGACTCCTACGAGCAGTACTTC	CASSLTGDSYEQYF
TRBV13	TRBD1	TRBJ1-1	NA	TGTGCCAGCAGCAGTAGTCTCGGACAGGGACTTCGACTGAACACTGAAGCTTTCTTT	CASSSSLGQGLRLNTEAFF
TRBV27	NA	TRBJ1-5	NA	TGTGCCAGCAGTTTAAGAAGCAATCAGCCCCAGCATTTT	CASSLRSNQPQHF
TRBV7-2	TRBD2	TRBJ2-7	NA	TGTGCCAGCAGCTTAGGCCCCGGGACTAACTACGAGCAGTACTTC	CASSLGPGTNYEQYF
TRBV18	NA	TRBJ2-7	NA	TGTGCCAGCCACGGGACCAACTACGAGCAGTACTTC	CASHGTNYEQYF
TRBV9	NA	TRBJ2-1	NA	TGTGCCAGCAGCTCTCCCCCCGGGTCCCACAATGAGCAGTTCTTC	CASSSPPGSHNEQFF
TRBV27	NA	TRBJ1-5	NA	TGTGCCAGCAAAAAAACGGGACGTCCTAATCAGCCCCAGCATTTT	CASKKTGRPNQPQHF
TRBV15	NA	TRBJ2-5	NA	TGTGCCACCAGCAGAGGTTGGGCCGCACAAGAGACCCAGTACTTC	CATSRGWAAQETQYF
TRBV7-9	NA	TRBJ1-5	NA	TGTGCCAGCAGCTTATACTCTGGGGCCCAGCATTTT	CASSLYSGAQHF
TRBV7-3	NA	TRBJ2-7	NA	TGTGCCAGCACCCCTGACGGGGGGCCCTACGAGCAGTACTTC	CASTPDGGPYEQYF
TRBV29-1	NA	TRBJ2-2	NA	TGCAGCGTTGAGGGCAGCACCGGGGAGCTGTTTTTT	CSVEGSTGELFF
TRBV30	TRBD1	TRBJ2-7	NA	TGTGCCTGGGGGAGCACAGGGGTGAACTTC	CAWGSTGVNF
TRBV2	NA	TRBJ1-2	NA	TGTGCCAGCAAAACAGTCTATGGCTACACCTTC	CASKTVYGYTF
TRBV14	TRBD1	TRBJ2-2	NA	TGTGCCAGCAGCCAGACAGGGGACACCGGGGAGCTGTTTTTT	CASSQTGDTGELFF
TRBV29-1	NA	TRBJ1-4	NA	TGCAGCGTTTCAGGACAGCCGCCTTCGGAAAAACTGTTTTTT	CSVSGQPPSEKLFF
TRBV15	NA	TRBJ2-1	NA	TGTGCCACCAGCAGTGACGTGGGGGCCAGAAATGAGCAGTTCTTC	CATSSDVGARNEQFF
TRBV18	TRBD1	TRBJ2-7	once	TGTGCCAGCTCGGAGGCCTCCGGGACAGGTAACTACGAGCAGTACTTC	CASSEASGTGNYEQYF
TRBV29-1	NA	TRBJ1-2	NA	TGCAGCGTTGAAGCAAGTAACTATGGCTACACCTTC	CSVEASNYGYTF
TRBV5-4	TRBD2	TRBJ2-1	NA	TGTGCCAGCAGCCCACGGACTAGCGGTAATAGCCTTGACAATGAGCAGTTCTTC	CASSPRTSGNSLDNEQFF
TRBV15	NA	TRBJ1-3	NA	TGTGCCACCAGCAGAAGTCTCACACCTGGAAACACCATATATTTT	CATSRSLTPGNTIYF
TRBV14	NA	TRBJ2-2	few	TGTGCCAGCAGCCAAGTGAACACCGGGGAGCTGTTTTTT	CASSQVNTGELFF
TRBV19	NA	TRBJ1-2	few	TGTGCCAGTACTCGGGGAAGAGGGCAGAGTGGCTACACCTTC	CASTRGRGQSGYTF
TRBV15	NA	TRBJ1-1	NA	TGTGCCACCAGATCAACAGGGACTACTGAAGCTTTCTTT	CATRSTGTTEAFF
TRBV19	NA	TRBJ2-3	once	TGTGCCAGTAGCCCCGGTGGCACAGATACGCAGTATTTT	CASSPGGTDTQYF
TRBV6-5	NA	TRBJ1-2	NA	TGTGCCAGCAGTTATAGCCCAGGAGTGGACGGCTACACCTTC	CASSYSPGVDGYTF
TRBV7-3	NA	TRBJ2-3	NA	TGTGCCAGCAGCTTAGGGGTCGGGCGGACAGATACGCAGTATTTT	CASSLGVGRTDTQYF
TRBV6-6	TRBD2	TRBJ2-4	NA	TGTGCCAGCACCCCCGGGACTAGCGGGAGGGACATTCAGTACTTC	CASTPGTSGRDIQYF
TRBV9	NA	TRBJ1-3	NA	TGTGCCAGCAGCGTAGATGGAGTTGGCCGGAACACCATATATTTT	CASSVDGVGRNTIYF
TRBV6-5	NA	TRBJ2-5	NA	TGTGCCAGCAGTGTGGGGGGATTAGAGACCCAGTACTTC	CASSVGGLETQYF
TRBV4-3	TRBD1	TRBJ2-1	NA	TGCGCCAGCAGCCAAAACAGGGGGCCCTACAATGAGCAGTTCTTC	CASSQNRGPYNEQFF
TRBV21-1	NA	TRBJ2-7	NA	TGTGCCAGCAGCACACCTCGGTCTTTGGACAGGACTTTTTTCTACGAGCAGTACTTC	CASSTPRSLDRTFFYEQYF
TRBV19	NA	TRBJ1-1	NA	TGTGCCAGTAGTATAGGCCAAGCGCACACTGAAGCTTTCTTT	CASSIGQAHTEAFF
TRBV5-1	TRBD1	TRBJ1-1	once	TGCGCCAGCAGCGATTCTTCAGGGGGAATGAACACTGAAGCTTTCTTT	CASSDSSGGMNTEAFF
TRBV28	NA	TRBJ1-1	NA	TGTGCCAGCAACAGGGCCCCAGAAGCTTTCTTT	CASNRAPEAFF
TRBV5-4	NA	TRBJ2-7	NA	TGTGCCAGCAGCTTGAGGCAGGGCCCCTACGAGCAGTACTTC	CASSLRQGPYEQYF
TRBV4-1	TRBD1	TRBJ1-3	NA	TGCGCCAGCAGCCGAGAACCTCCGGGACAGGAAAACACCATATATTTT	CASSREPPGQENTIYF
TRBV27	TRBD1	TRBJ2-5	NA	TGTGCCAGCAGTGCCACCGGGACAGGGGTACTTCGGAGGTCAGAGACCCAGTACTTC	CASSATGTGVLRRSETQYF
TRBV7-9	NA	TRBJ2-1	NA	TGTGCCAGCAGCCGGCGGGACAGATTAGAATTTAATGAGCAGTTCTTC	CASSRRDRLEFNEQFF
TRBV28	NA	TRBJ2-7	NA	TGTGCCAGCAGTCTTAGACCGGGGGACCTTTATTCGGACGAGCAGTACTTC	CASSLRPGDLYSDEQYF